This entry features one T cell receptor beta chain sequence. Its antigen remains unidentified. The sample originates from a study of cytomegalovirus exposure and HLA in healthy donors. Researchers ran the PCR with 60 Vbeta and 13 Jbeta primers. Clones were sequenced by immunoSEQ multiplex PCR, and TCRdb holds only the in-frame ones, with some missing. The repertoire holds approximately 170,000 clones, with approximately 67% as singletons. Germline values: CDR1 SGHNT, CDR2 YENEEA. The length of the CDR3 is 13 residues. Trimming pared 6 bases from V and 2 bases from J, leaving 10 bases between. General observations from the study: Highest at DRB1 and lowest at HLA-C, TCR association rates differed among HLA loci in a later analysis. A few chains linked to CMV were shown in vitro to be specific for CMV antigens.

Sequencing used PBMCs. This receptor was taken from a woman aged 18-30 years in good health and CMV-seropositive. This chain connects TRBV11-3 to TRBJ2-5; D possibly corresponds to TRBD1 (5 bases). The CDR3 DNA reads as TGTGCCAGCAGTTCGACAGTACAAGAGACCCAGTACTTC. It translates to CASSSTVQETQYF.